This T cell receptor (beta chain) comes out of a study of graft-versus-host responses after intestinal transplantation (dated by TCRdb to about 2021). About the investigation overall: Multivisceral, liver-intestinal, or isolated intestinal transplants were received by the recipients. Graft-versus-host and host-versus-graft alloreactive T cell clones were tracked in the graft, circulation and bone marrow after intestinal transplantation using bulk TCR-beta CDR3 sequencing. Donor T cell macrochimerism was defined as a peak of at least 4% donor T cells among recipient peripheral blood mononuclear cells. Alloreactive clones were identified by sequencing pre-transplant mixed lymphocyte reaction products and comparing them with unstimulated pre-transplant donor and recipient T cells. The cohort enrolled under 30 intestinal transplant recipients, one of whom was a retransplant, and 3 patients without pretransplant specimens were excluded. Anti-thymocyte globulin induction was given to all recipients, followed by maintenance tacrolimus and steroids for 2 to 4 years. Rather than being sequenced by the commercial service, samples from three later patients were sequenced in-house on an Illumina MiSeq and processed with MiXCR. Summary of the overall study and its limitations: In patients with donor T cell macrochimerism, the allografts had high GvH to HvG T cell clonal ratios. Early after transplant, peak levels of circulating GvH clones were associated with declines in HvG clones. The conclusions were limited by the relatively low number and heterogeneity of the intestinal transplant patients. GvH clones turned up in recipient bone marrow, with some appearing earlier in ileal mucosa or blood, a pattern consistent with an intestinal mucosal origin.

With respect to this clone: Its antigen remains undetermined. No clone much larger than this one lies a single base away; base qualities are absent.

V loses 6 bases, J loses 2 bases, and the germline ends lie 16 bases apart. Its CDR3 holds 15 amino acids, cysteine through phenylalanine. Only the CDR3 DNA is retained, 45 bases long and in frame from the first base. Based on the germline V gene (reference sequence), the CDR1 and CDR2 sequences are SEHNR and FQNEAQ. Library creation used the immunoSEQ multiplex PCR assay. For most patients, high-throughput TCR-beta CDR3 sequencing of genomic DNA was performed by Adaptive Biotechnologies. As for the original processing: Adaptive's ImmunoSEQ software was the source of the TCR sequencing data for 18 patients, while a few other patients were processed with MiXCR and VDJtools. Because the origin of CDR3 nucleotide sequences shared between donor and recipient could not be assigned, those sequences were removed. To be classed as alloreactive, a clone needed at least 2-fold expansion over unstimulated cells and a minimum CFSE-low frequency of 0.002% (template counts) or 0.001% (read counts). A clone was considered mappable if detected in the sequenced pre-transplant spleen, lymph node, or MLR CFSE-low populations of the donor or recipient. The cumulative frequency of alloreactive clones was calculated as a percentage of all sequences, weighted by copy number. As stored in TCRdb, this immuneACCESS dataset retains in-frame rearrangements with V and J assigned. A fraction of the clones does not appear; measured against another copy, unresolved V genes explain less than half of the discrepancy, and the remainder lacks a known reason. V and J calls and clone size are copied from that table; D and trimming were computed from the DNA. Counted in this sample were about 43,000 clones; approximately 94% of them appeared once. The ten largest clones capture 1.5% to 2% of the sample.

Blood samples were collected up to 4 times in the first month after transplant and then at least monthly when available. This receptor was taken from a human patient who received an intestinal transplant, so some T cells may come from the graft donor. The source was PBMCs, collected around 350 days after intestinal transplant. Here the chain combines TRBV7-9 and TRBJ1-2; D gene: possibly TRBD1, on 5 matching bases. CDR3 sequence: CASRSSGGLNYGYTF. The bases read TGTGCCAGCAGATCCTCCGGGGGTCTCAACTATGGCTACACCTTC.